This T cell receptor (beta chain) stems from a study of CD8+CD57+ T cells in acquired aplastic anemia. Background on the study: CD4+ and CD8+ cells, once sorted, gave DNA averaging approximately 3 ug. CD4+ cell libraries from healthy donors averaged about 10.8 million reads.

Germline loops: CDR1 LNHDA, CDR2 SQIVND (reference sequence). The CDR3 runs to 15 residues. J was trimmed by 3 bases and V by 5 bases; bases with no gene match: 5. This clonotype has just one count. Its antigen is undetermined. Study-wide results and limits: Simpson's diversity of CD8+ cells was not significantly different in patients compared with controls.

CDR3 and TCR beta VDJ profiling relied on a genomic DNA template. TCRdb re-derived calls from the reads in MiXCR, one entry per CDR3 protein. This table has about 160,000 distinct CDR3 sequences, roughly 48% appearing once. The chain is built from TRBV19 and TRBJ1-3; TRBD1 matches at 9 bases. Input material: sorted CD4+, CD8+, or CD8+CD57+ T cells (not recorded which) from PBMCs. The receptor was isolated from a human donor in good health. The CDR3 DNA sequence: TGTGCCAGTAGTTTGGGGACAGGGTTTGGAAACACCATATATTTT. It encodes CASSLGTGFGNTIYF.